These T cell receptor beta chains were read from a single sample in a study of blood T cell repertoires in COVID-19. TCRdb's copy holds only in-frame clones and misses some; the assay was immunoSEQ multiplex PCR. Among approximately 74,000 clones, approximately 86% were seen once, and the ten largest hold roughly 2%. Source material: peripheral blood. The receptors here all came from a woman in her sixties or seventies with acute or convalescent COVID-19. CDR3s include the opening cysteine and the closing phenylalanine or tryptophan. D genes are given only for firm matches. Rows give clone size only sometimes, using once, few, many, or a class for an expanded clone.

>TRBD1|-|TRBV14|TRBJ1-3
TGTGCCAGCAGCCACGGTGGACAGGGGCGGACTGGAAACACCATATATTTT
CASSHGGQGRTGNTIYF
>TRBD1|once|TRBV7-9|TRBJ2-3
TGTGCCAGCAGCTTAAGAAGACAGGGGGCAGGCACAGATACGCAGTATTTT
CASSLRRQGAGTDTQYF
>-|few|TRBV19|TRBJ2-2
TGTGCCAGTAGTAACCCACAGGGTTCTCCGACCGGGGAGCTGTTTTTT
CASSNPQGSPTGELFF
>TRBD1|-|TRBV19|TRBJ2-5
TGTGCCAGTAGTATGATCCCTTCGTCGGGACAGGCGATCATACAAGAGACCCAGTACTTC
CASSMIPSSGQAIIQETQYF
>TRBD2|-|TRBV7-2|TRBJ2-7
TGTGCCAGCAGGGGTGCCGGGAGGTCCTACGAGCAGTACTTC
CASRGAGRSYEQYF
>-|-|TRBV5-1|TRBJ2-7
TGCGCCAGCAGCCCGGACAGTCAATCGTACTTTGAGCAGTACTTC
CASSPDSQSYFEQYF
>TRBD2|-|TRBV20-1|TRBJ2-1
TGCAGTGCTACAGCTAGCGGTCTGCAGTTCTTC
CSATASGLQFF
>-|-|TRBV6-5|TRBJ2-7
TGTGCCAGCAGCATACTAGGAGCGTCCTACGAGCAGTACTTC
CASSILGASYEQYF
>TRBD1|-|TRBV7-2|TRBJ1-2
TGTGCCAGCAGCTCGGGACAGTTTTTAGGGTTAAGGAGAGGCTACACCTTC
CASSSGQFLGLRRGYTF
>-|once|TRBV28|TRBJ1-2
TGTGCCAGCAGTCCAGCTAGCCTTACTAACTATGGCTACACCTTC
CASSPASLTNYGYTF
>TRBD2|-|TRBV7-2|TRBJ2-5
TGTGCCAGCAGCCACGGGGGGACGGGAGTAGTAGAGACCCAGTACTTC
CASSHGGTGVVETQYF
>-|-|TRBV11-3|TRBJ1-1
TGTGCCAGCAGCCTACAGTCCTACACTGAAGCTTTCTTT
CASSLQSYTEAFF
>-|-|TRBV7-9|TRBJ1-1
TGTGCCAGCAGTTTACAGGGAGGTTGGGCTGAAGCTTTCTTT
CASSLQGGWAEAFF
>-|-|TRBV12-2|TRBJ2-7
TGTGCAAGTCGCTCGTCTTTGACAGGGGGATACTACGAGCAGTACTTC
CASRSSLTGGYYEQYF
>TRBD1|-|TRBV14|TRBJ1-3
TGTGCCAGCAGTGGGACAGGTGGAAACACCATATATTTT
CASSGTGGNTIYF
>TRBD1|medium-sized|TRBV19|TRBJ1-5
TGTGCCAGTAGTGGACAGGGACAGCCCCAGCATTTT
CASSGQGQPQHF
>-|-|TRBV6-6|TRBJ2-4
TGTGCCAGCAGTCTGAGGGCGGGTATCTCGACCAAAAACATTCAGTACTTC
CASSLRAGISTKNIQYF
>TRBD1|-|TRBV10-3|TRBJ2-7
TGTGCCATCAGAGCAGACAGGGCCCAAAGCTACGAGCAGTACTTC
CAIRADRAQSYEQYF
>TRBD1|-|TRBV6-5|TRBJ1-1
TGTGCCAGCAGGGGACAGGGTCCGAGTGAAGCTTTCTTT
CASRGQGPSEAFF
>TRBD2|-|TRBV9|TRBJ2-1
TGTGCCAGCAGCGTAGGGGCTAGCGGTTACAATGAGCAGTTCTTC
CASSVGASGYNEQFF
>-|-|TRBV3-1/TRBV3-2|TRBJ1-6
TGTGCCAGCAGCCAAGACAGGTATTCACCCCTCCACTTT
CASSQDRYSPLHF
>-|-|TRBV6-6|TRBJ1-2
TGTGCCAGCAGTTACAGGGGATCGTGGGGCTACACCTTC
CASSYRGSWGYTF
>-|-|TRBV19|TRBJ1-2
TGTGCCAGTAGTCACAGCGCGGGGGGCGGCTATGGCTACACCTTC
CASSHSAGGGYGYTF
>TRBD1|-|TRBV29-1|TRBJ2-7
TGCAGCGTCGCTAGGGACAGGGGGTCGGGAGGGCAGTACTTC
CSVARDRGSGGQYF
>-|-|TRBV27|TRBJ2-1
TGTGCCAGCAGTTTCTTGGGGGGGCAGGACGGTGAGCAGTTCTTC
CASSFLGGQDGEQFF
>-|once|TRBV7-7|TRBJ2-5
TGTGCCAGCAGCCCCAGCCGGGGGAAGACCCAGTACTTC
CASSPSRGKTQYF
>-|-|TRBV7-2|TRBJ1-6
TGTGCCAGCAGCTTAGTTTTTCAGAATTCACCCCTCCACTTT
CASSLVFQNSPLHF
>-|-|TRBV3-1/TRBV3-2|TRBJ2-7
TGTGCCAGCAGCCAACCGGGTATTTCCTACGAGCAGTACTTC
CASSQPGISYEQYF
>TRBD1|-|TRBV12-5|TRBJ2-1
TGTGCTAGTGGCACAGGGGTCATTACTACGGGTGAGCAGTTCTTC
CASGTGVITTGEQFF
>TRBD1|-|TRBV28|TRBJ1-2
TGTGCCAGCAGTCCCTCAAACCGGGACAGGGGGCGAGTTGGCTACACCTTC
CASSPSNRDRGRVGYTF
>-|-|TRBV28|TRBJ1-2
TGTGCCAGCAGTTTATTACGGGGAGGCTACACCTTC
CASSLLRGGYTF
>-|-|TRBV3-1/TRBV3-2|TRBJ1-3
TGTGCCAGCAGCCGCGGGAGAAACACCATATATTTT
CASSRGRNTIYF
>TRBD1|-|TRBV28|TRBJ2-1
TGTGCCAGCAGTGCATTGACAGGGGATTACAATGAGCAGTTCTTC
CASSALTGDYNEQFF
>TRBD1|-|TRBV11-2|TRBJ1-1
TGTGCCAGCAGCTTCGGACAGGGGAGCACTGAAGCTTTCTTT
CASSFGQGSTEAFF
>-|-|TRBV30|TRBJ1-4
TGTGCCTGGAGTCCCCCCGGGGGCGGGGGAGGTGAAAAACTGTTTTTT
CAWSPPGGGGGEKLFF
>TRBD1|-|TRBV5-1|TRBJ1-3
TGCGCCAGCAGCTTGGCCGAGGGACAGCGTGGAAACACCATATATTTT
CASSLAEGQRGNTIYF
>TRBD1|once|TRBV18|TRBJ1-1
TGTGCCAGCTCACCAGAGGGGGCTGGCACTGAAGCTTTCTTT
CASSPEGAGTEAFF
>TRBD1|-|TRBV12-5|TRBJ1-1
TGTGCTAGTGGCGGACAGGGAAGCACTGAAGCTTTCTTT
CASGGQGSTEAFF
>-|-|TRBV19|TRBJ1-2
TGTGCCAGTAGTATGGTGGGCCTAATCTATGGCTACACCTTC
CASSMVGLIYGYTF
>TRBD1|-|TRBV3-1/TRBV3-2|TRBJ2-7
TGTGCCAGCAGCCCGTGGACAGGGGTTGGCGAGCAGTACTTC
CASSPWTGVGEQYF
>-|-|TRBV7-9|TRBJ2-1
TGTGCCAGCAGCGAGACCCGGGTGGGGAGTGAGCAGTTCTTC
CASSETRVGSEQFF
>TRBD2|-|TRBV6-5|TRBJ2-7
TGTGCCAGCAGTTACTCCGGGGGGTTTAGCTCCTACGAGCAGTACTTC
CASSYSGGFSSYEQYF
>TRBD2|-|TRBV3-1/TRBV3-2|TRBJ2-7
TGTGCCAGCAGCCTCGGGGGGACTGCCTACGAGCAGTACTTC
CASSLGGTAYEQYF
>-|-|TRBV25-1|TRBJ2-1
TGTGCCAGCAGTGGATTGACTAGAAAAAACTACAATGAGCAGTTCTTC
CASSGLTRKNYNEQFF